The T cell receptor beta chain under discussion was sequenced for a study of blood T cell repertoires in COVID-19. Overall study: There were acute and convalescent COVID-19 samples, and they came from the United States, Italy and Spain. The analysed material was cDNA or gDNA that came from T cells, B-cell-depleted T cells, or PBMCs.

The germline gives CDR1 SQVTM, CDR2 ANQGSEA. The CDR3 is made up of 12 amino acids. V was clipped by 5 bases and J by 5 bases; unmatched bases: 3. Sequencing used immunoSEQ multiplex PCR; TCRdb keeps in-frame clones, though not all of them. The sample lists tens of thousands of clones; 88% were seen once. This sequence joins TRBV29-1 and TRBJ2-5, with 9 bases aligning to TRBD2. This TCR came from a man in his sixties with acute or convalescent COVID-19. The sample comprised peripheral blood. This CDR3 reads CSVSSGEETQYF. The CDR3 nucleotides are TGCAGCGTTTCTAGCGGGGAGGAGACCCAGTACTTC.